The clone carrying this TCR beta chain was detected a few times. Unmatched junction bases numbered 9, after V lost 5 bases and J lost 7 bases. Germline assignment: CDR1 MNHEY and CDR2 SMNVEV (reference sequence). The CDR3 length is 14 residues. These data come from a study of identical twins. Each CDR3 protein gets one entry after TCRdb re-called the 5' RACE reads with MiXCR. The table includes some 710,000 distinct CDR3 sequences, approximately 6% detected once. V usage is TRBV27 and J usage is TRBJ2-3, with 7 bases matching TRBD2. Specimen: naive T cells sorted from blood. The receptor's source is a man younger than 30 in good health. The CDR3: CASSRGTTGNTQYF. In nucleotides, the CDR3 is TGTGCCAGCAGTCGAGGGACTACCGGAAATACGCAGTATTTT.